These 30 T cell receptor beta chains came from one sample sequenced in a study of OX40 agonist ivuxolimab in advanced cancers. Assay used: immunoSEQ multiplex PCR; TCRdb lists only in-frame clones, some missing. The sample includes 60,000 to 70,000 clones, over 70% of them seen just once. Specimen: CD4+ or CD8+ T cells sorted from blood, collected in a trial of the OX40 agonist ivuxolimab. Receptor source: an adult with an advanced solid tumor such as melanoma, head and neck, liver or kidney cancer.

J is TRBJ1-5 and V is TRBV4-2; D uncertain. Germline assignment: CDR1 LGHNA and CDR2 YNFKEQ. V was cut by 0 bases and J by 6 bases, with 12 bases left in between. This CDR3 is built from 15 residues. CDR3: CASSQDMAWGQPQHF. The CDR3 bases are TGTGCCAGCAGCCAAGATATGGCCTGGGGTCAGCCCCAGCATTTT.

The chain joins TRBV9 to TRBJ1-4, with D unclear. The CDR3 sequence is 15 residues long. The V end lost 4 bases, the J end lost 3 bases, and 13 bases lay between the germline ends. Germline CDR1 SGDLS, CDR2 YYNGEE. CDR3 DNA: TGTGCCAGCAGCCCTCGGGAAATGGCTAATGAAAAACTGTTTTTT. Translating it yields CASSPREMANEKLFF. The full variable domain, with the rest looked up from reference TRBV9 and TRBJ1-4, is DSGVTQTPKHLITATGQRVTLRCSPRSGDLSVYWYQQSLDQGLQFLIQYYNGEERAKGNILERFSAQQFPDLHSELNLSSLELGDSALYFCASSPREMANEKLFFGSGTQLSVL.

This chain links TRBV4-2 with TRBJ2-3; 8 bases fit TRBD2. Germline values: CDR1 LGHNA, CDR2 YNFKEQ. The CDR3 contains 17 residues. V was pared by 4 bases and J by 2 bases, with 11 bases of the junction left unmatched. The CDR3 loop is CASSPSGVAGSTDTQYF. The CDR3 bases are TGTGCCAGCAGCCCTTCTGGGGTAGCGGGGTCCACAGATACGCAGTATTTT.

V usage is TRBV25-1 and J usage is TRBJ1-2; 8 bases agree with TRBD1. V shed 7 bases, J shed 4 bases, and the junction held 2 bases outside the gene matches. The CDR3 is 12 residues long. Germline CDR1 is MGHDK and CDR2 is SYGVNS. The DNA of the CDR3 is TGTGCCAGCAATGACAGGGGCTATGGCTACACCTTC. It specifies CASNDRGYGYTF.

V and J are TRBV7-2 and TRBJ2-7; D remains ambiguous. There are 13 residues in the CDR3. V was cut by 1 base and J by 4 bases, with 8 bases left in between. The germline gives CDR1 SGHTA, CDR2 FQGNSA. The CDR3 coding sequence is TGTGCCAGCAGCTTAGAGGGTCTTTACGAGCAGTACTTC. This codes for CASSLEGLYEQYF.

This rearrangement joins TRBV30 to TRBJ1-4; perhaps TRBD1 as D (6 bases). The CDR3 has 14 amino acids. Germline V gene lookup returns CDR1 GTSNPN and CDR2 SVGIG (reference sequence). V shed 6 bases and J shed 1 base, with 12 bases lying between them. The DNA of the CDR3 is TGTGCCTGCCATATCAGGGGAACTAATGAAAAACTGTTTTTT. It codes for CACHIRGTNEKLFF. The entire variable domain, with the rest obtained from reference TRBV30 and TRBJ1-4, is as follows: SQTIHQWPATLVQPVGSPLSLECTVEGTSNPNLYWYRQAAGRGLQLLFYSVGIGQISSEVPQNLSASRPQDRQFILSSKKLLLSDSGFYLCACHIRGTNEKLFFGSGTQLSVL.

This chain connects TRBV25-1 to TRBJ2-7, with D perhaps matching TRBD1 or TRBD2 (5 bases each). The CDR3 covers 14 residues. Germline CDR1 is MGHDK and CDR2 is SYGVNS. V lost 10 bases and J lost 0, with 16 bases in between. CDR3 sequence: CATMKGSRSYEQYF. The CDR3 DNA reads TGTGCCACCATGAAGGGGAGCCGCTCCTACGAGCAGTACTTC.

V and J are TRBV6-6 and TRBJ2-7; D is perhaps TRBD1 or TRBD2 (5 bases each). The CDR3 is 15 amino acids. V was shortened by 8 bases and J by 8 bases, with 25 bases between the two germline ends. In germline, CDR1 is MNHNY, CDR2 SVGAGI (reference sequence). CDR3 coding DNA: TGTGCCAGCGCCGACCCCCGGGACGGTGTACAGCAGCAGTACTTC. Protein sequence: CASADPRDGVQQQYF.

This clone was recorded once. The CDR3 region is CAWSGPWGTSGNTIYF. CDR3 in DNA: TGTGCCTGGAGTGGTCCGTGGGGAACTTCTGGAAACACCATATATTTT. This chain links TRBV30 with TRBJ1-3, with D uncertain. Trimming left V 1 base short and J 1 base short, with 14 bases between. The CDR3 extends over 16 amino acids. Germline loops: CDR1 GTSNPN, CDR2 SVGIG (reference sequence).

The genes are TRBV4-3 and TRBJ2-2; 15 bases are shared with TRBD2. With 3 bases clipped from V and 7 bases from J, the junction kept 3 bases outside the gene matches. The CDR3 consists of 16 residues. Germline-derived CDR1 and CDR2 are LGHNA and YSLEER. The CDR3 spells CASSQGTSGGFGELFF. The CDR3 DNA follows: TGCGCCAGCAGCCAGGGGACTAGCGGGGGGTTCGGGGAGCTGTTTTTT.

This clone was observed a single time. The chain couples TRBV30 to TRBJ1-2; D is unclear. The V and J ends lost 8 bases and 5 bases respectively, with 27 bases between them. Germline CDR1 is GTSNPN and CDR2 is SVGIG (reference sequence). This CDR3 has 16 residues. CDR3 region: CATTPLSSAVAYGYTF. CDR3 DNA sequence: TGTGCCACCACCCCGTTAAGCAGTGCGGTTGCGTATGGCTACACCTTC.

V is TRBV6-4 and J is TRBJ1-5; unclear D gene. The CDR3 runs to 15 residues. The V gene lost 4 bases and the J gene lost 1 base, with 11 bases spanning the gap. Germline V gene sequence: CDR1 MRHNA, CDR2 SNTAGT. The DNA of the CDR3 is TGTGCCAGCAGTGTCCGAGGAAGGAGCAATCAGCCCCAGCATTTT. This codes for CASSVRGRSNQPQHF.

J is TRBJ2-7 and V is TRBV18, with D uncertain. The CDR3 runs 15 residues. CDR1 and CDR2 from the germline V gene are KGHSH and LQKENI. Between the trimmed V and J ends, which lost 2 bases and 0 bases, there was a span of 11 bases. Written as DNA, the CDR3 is TGTGCCAGCTCACCAGTGATTGGGGTCTCCTACGAGCAGTACTTC. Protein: CASSPVIGVSYEQYF.

Here the CDR3 reads CASSVLAGGTDTQYF. CDR3 DNA sequence: TGTGCCAGCAGCGTACTAGCGGGGGGGACAGATACGCAGTATTTT. J is TRBJ2-3 and V is TRBV7-9, with 13 bases matching TRBD2. Trimming removed 5 bases from V and 3 bases from J; junction bases left unmatched: 2. CDR3 length: 15 residues. CDR1 SEHNR and CDR2 FQNEAQ come from the germline V gene (reference sequence).

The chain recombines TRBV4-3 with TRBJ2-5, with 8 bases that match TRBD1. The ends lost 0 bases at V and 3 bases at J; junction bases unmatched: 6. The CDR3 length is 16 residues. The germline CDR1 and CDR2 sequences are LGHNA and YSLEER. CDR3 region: CASSQDLTGVEETQYF. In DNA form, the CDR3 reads TGCGCCAGCAGCCAAGATCTGACAGGGGTTGAAGAGACCCAGTACTTC.

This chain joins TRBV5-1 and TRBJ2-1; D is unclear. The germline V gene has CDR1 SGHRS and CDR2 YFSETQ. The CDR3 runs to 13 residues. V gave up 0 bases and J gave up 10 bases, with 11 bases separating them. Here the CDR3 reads CASSLGRTAEQFF. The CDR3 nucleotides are TGCGCCAGCAGCTTGGGGCGAACGGCGGAGCAGTTCTTC. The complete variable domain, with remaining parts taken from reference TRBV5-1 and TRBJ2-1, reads KAGVTQTPRYLIKTRGQQVTLSCSPISGHRSVSWYQQTPGQGLQFLFEYFSETQRNKGNFPGRFSGRQFSNSRSEMNVSTLELGDSALYLCASSLGRTAEQFFGPGTRLTVL.

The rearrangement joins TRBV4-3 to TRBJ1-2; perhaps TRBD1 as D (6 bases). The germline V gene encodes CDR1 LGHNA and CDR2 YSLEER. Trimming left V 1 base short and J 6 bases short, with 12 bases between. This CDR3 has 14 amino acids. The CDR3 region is CASSQGGAANGYTF. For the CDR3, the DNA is TGCGCCAGCAGCCAAGGGGGGGCCGCGAATGGCTACACCTTC.

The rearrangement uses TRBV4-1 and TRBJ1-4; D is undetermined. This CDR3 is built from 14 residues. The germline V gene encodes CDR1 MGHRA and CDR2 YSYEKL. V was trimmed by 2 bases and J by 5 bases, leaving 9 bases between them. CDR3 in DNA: TGCGCCAGCAGCCAAAGGACCCAAAATGAAAAACTGTTTTTT. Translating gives CASSQRTQNEKLFF.

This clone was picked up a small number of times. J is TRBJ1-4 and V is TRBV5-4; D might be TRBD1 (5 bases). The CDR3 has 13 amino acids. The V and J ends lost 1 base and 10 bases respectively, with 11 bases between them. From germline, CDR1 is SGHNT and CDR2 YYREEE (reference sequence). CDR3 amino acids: CASSLFGQGKLFF. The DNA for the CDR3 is TGTGCCAGCAGCTTGTTTGGGCAGGGAAAACTGTTTTTT.

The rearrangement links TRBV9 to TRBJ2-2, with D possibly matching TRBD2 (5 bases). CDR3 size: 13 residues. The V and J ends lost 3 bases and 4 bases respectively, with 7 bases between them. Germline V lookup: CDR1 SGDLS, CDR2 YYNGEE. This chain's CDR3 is CASSATSTGELFF. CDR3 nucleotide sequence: TGTGCCAGCAGCGCCACTAGCACCGGGGAGCTGTTTTTT.

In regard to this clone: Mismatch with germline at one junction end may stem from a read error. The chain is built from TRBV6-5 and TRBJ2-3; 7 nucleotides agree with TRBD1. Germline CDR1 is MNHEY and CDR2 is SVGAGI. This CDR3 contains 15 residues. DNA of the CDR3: TGTGCCAGCAGCTACTCCCGGACAGGCGCAGATACGCAGTATTTT. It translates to CASSYSRTGADTQYF.

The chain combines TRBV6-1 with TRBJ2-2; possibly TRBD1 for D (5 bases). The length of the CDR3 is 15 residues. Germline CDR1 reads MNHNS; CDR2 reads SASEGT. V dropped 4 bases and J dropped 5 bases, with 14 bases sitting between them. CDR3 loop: CASSAQGLGTGELFF. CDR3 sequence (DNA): TGTGCCAGCAGTGCCCAGGGTTTAGGTACCGGGGAGCTGTTTTTT.

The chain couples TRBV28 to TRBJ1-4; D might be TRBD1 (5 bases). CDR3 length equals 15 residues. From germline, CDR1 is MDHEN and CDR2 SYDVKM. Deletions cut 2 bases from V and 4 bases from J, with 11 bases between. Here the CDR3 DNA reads TGTGCCAGCAGTTTAAGCGGGGCCCGTAATGAAAAACTGTTTTTT. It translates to CASSLSGARNEKLFF. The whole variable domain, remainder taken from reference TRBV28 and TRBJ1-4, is DVKVTQSSRYLVKRTGEKVFLECVQDMDHENMFWYRQDPGLGLRLIYFSYDVKMKEKGDIPEGYSVSREKKERFSLILESASTNQTSMYLCASSLSGARNEKLFFGSGTQLSVL.

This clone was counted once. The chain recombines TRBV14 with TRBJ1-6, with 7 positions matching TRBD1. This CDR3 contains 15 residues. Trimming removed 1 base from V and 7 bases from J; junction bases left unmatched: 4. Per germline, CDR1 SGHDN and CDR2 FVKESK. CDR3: CASSQVQGGNSPLHF. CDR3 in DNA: TGTGCCAGCAGCCAAGTGCAGGGGGGGAATTCACCCCTCCACTTT.

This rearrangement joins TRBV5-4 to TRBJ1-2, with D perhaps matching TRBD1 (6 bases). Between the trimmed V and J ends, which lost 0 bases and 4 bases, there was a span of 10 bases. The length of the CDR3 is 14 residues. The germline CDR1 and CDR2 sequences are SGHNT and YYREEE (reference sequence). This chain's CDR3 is CASSLAKGGYGYTF. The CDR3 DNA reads TGTGCCAGCAGCTTGGCTAAGGGGGGCTATGGCTACACCTTC.

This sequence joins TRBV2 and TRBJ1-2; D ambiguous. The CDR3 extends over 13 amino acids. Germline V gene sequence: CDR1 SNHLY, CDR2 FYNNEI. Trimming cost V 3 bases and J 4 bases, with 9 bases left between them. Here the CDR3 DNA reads TGTGCCAGCAGTGATAGAACCGGCTATGGCTACACCTTC. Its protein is CASSDRTGYGYTF.

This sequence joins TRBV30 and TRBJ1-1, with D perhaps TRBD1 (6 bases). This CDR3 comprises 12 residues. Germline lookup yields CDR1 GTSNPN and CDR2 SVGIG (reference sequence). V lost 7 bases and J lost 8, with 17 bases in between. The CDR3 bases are TGTGCCTCATCTACGGGGGCGCGGGAAGCTTTCTTT. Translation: CASSTGAREAFF.

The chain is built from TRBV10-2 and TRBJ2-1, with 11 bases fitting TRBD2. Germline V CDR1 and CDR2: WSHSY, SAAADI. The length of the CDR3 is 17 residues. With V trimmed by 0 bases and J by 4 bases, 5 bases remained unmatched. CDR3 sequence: CASSESRLAGGYNEQFF. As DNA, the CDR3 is TGCGCCAGCAGTGAGTCGAGGCTAGCGGGGGGATACAATGAGCAGTTCTTC.

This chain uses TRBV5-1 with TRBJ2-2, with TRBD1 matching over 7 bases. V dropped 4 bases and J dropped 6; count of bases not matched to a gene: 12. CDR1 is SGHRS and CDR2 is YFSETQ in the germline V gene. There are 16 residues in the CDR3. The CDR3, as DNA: TGCGCCAGCAGCCATAACGACAGGGTTAGGGCCGGGGAGCTGTTTTTT. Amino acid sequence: CASSHNDRVRAGELFF.

The DNA of the CDR3 is TGTGCCAGCAGTGAAAGAAGAAGAGGGGCCAACGTCCTGACTTTC. Amino acids: CASSERRRGANVLTF. The V and J genes are TRBV2 and TRBJ2-6; D remains ambiguous. Germline V lookup: CDR1 SNHLY, CDR2 FYNNEI. V dropped 2 bases and J dropped 4 bases, with 9 bases sitting between them. This CDR3 has 15 residues.